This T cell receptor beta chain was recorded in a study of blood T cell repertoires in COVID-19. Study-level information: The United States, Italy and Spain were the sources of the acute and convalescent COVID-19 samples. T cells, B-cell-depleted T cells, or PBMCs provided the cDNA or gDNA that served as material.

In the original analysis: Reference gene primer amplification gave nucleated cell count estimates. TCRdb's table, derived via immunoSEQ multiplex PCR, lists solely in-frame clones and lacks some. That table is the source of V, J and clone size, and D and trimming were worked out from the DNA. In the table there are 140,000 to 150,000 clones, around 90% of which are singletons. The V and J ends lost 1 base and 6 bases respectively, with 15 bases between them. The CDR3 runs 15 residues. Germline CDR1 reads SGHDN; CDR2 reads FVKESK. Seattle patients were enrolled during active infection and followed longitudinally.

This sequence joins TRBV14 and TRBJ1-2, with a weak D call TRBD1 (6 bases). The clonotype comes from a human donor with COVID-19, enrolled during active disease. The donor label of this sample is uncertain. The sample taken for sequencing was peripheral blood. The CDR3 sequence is CASSQAPGQINGYTF. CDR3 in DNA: TGTGCCAGCAGCCAAGCCCCCGGACAGATCAATGGCTACACCTTC.